A selection of T cell receptor beta chains follows, all from one sample in a study of T cell changes during pregnancy in multiple sclerosis. Repertoires were generated with immunoSEQ multiplex PCR, while TCRdb's copy carries only in-frame clones and drops some. The sample records about 40,000 clones, around 94% being singletons. The sample here was peripheral blood, taken in the third trimester of pregnancy. The receptors were gathered from a female donor with multiple sclerosis, enrolled in a pregnancy study. The CDR3 runs from the conserved cysteine through the conserved F or W. A D gene is named only where the DNA matches it firmly. A row's size may be missing; if present it is once, few, many or a size class.

>TRBV28|TRBJ2-3|NA|TRBD1
TGTGCCAGCAGCACAGGACAGGGTCTCACAGATACGCAGTATTTT
CASSTGQGLTDTQYF
>TRBV2|TRBJ2-7|NA|NA
TGTGCCAGCAGAGTTACTCCGCCATGGGGGGAAGAGGCCTACGAGCAGTACTTC
CASRVTPPWGEEAYEQYF
>TRBV28|TRBJ1-5|NA|TRBD1
TGTGCCAGCAGTTTATCTCGGACAGGGAATAGCAATCAGCCCCAGCATTTT
CASSLSRTGNSNQPQHF
>TRBV5-6|TRBJ2-5|once|NA
TGTGCCAGCAGCTTGTTGCTAGAAGAGACCCAGTACTTC
CASSLLLEETQYF
>TRBV19|TRBJ1-4|NA|TRBD1
TGTGCCAGTAGTGCCCCTCGGCAGGGGGAAGGTGAAAAACTGTTTTTT
CASSAPRQGEGEKLFF
>TRBV4-1|TRBJ2-2|NA|TRBD2
TGCGCCAGCAGCCAAGTGGGGGGGACCGGGGAGCTGTTTTTT
CASSQVGGTGELFF
>TRBV2|TRBJ1-4|NA|TRBD1
TGTGCCAGCAGTGAGGGACAGGGCAAGGGAAAACTGTTTTTT
CASSEGQGKGKLFF
>TRBV27|TRBJ2-1|NA|TRBD1
TGTGCCACGTTACAGGGGACTGAGCAGTTCTTC
CATLQGTEQFF
>TRBV5-1|TRBJ2-3|NA|NA
TGCGCCAGCAGCTTGGGGCAGGCGAGCACAGATACGCAGTATTTT
CASSLGQASTDTQYF
>TRBV7-8|TRBJ1-1|once|NA
TGTGCCAGCAGCCCGAGGACAGCCCCGAACACTGAAGCTTTCTTT
CASSPRTAPNTEAFF
>TRBV30|TRBJ2-2|NA|TRBD1
TGTGCCTGGAGGGGGGACAGCGCCACCGGGGAGCTGTTTTTT
CAWRGDSATGELFF
>TRBV30|TRBJ2-1|NA|TRBD2
TGTGCCTGGACCCGACTAGCGGGAGGGCCATATGAGCAGTTCTTC
CAWTRLAGGPYEQFF
>TRBV4-3|TRBJ1-2|once|NA
TGCGCCAGCAGCCTAACCCCCGCGGGGGCTAACTATGGCTACACCTTC
CASSLTPAGANYGYTF
>TRBV7-3|TRBJ2-3|NA|TRBD2
TGTGCCAGCAGCCGACTAGCGGGAGGACCCGATACGCAGTATTTT
CASSRLAGGPDTQYF
>TRBV5-6|TRBJ1-3|NA|NA
TGTGCCAGCAGCTTAAGGCCGGGACCCCCAGGGGACACCATATATTTT
CASSLRPGPPGDTIYF
>TRBV19|TRBJ2-5|NA|NA
TGTGCCAGTAGTATAGACTTGGAGGGTGAGACCCAGTACTTC
CASSIDLEGETQYF
>TRBV9|TRBJ2-5|once|NA
TGTGCCAGCAGCGTATCGGGCAGGGCAGGGGAGACCCAGTACTTC
CASSVSGRAGETQYF
>TRBV5-1|TRBJ2-7|NA|NA
TGCGCCAGCTCTCTCTTAGGACATTCCTACGAGCAGTACTTC
CASSLLGHSYEQYF